These 18 T cell receptor beta chains were sequenced from one sample in a study of cytomegalovirus exposure and HLA in healthy donors. Researchers ran the PCR with 60 Vbeta and 13 Jbeta primers. Method: immunoSEQ multiplex PCR; TCRdb's copy keeps in-frame clones and lacks some. In the table there are 140,000 or so clones, approximately 79% of which are singletons. Sequencing input: PBMCs. The receptors shown here come from a woman under 40 in good health and CMV-seronegative.

The chain carries TRBV7-9 and TRBJ2-2; 7 nucleotides line up with TRBD1. V lost 1 base to trimming and J lost 6 bases; unmatched junction nucleotides: 11. The CDR3 covers 17 residues. Germline V lookup: CDR1 SEHNR, CDR2 FQNEAQ (reference sequence). CDR3 in DNA: TGTGCCAGCAGCTTAGATCTGGGGACAGTGGGATCCGGGGAGCTGTTTTTT. It yields the protein CASSLDLGTVGSGELFF.

The chain uses TRBV6-1 and TRBJ1-6, with D unresolved. Per the germline V gene, CDR1 is MNHNS and CDR2 is SASEGT. The CDR3 sequence is 12 residues long. V shed 6 bases and J shed 9 bases, with 9 bases lying between them. The CDR3 DNA reads TGTGCCAGCAGCCTCCAGCGTTCACCCCTCCACTTT. Amino acid sequence: CASSLQRSPLHF.

This rearrangement joins TRBV2 to TRBJ2-7; a weak D match, TRBD2 (5 bases). V was clipped by 6 bases and J by 1 base, with 16 bases between them. The germline V gene encodes CDR1 SNHLY and CDR2 FYNNEI. The CDR3 sequence is 15 residues long. In DNA, the CDR3 is TGTGCCAGCAGCCAAGGACTTCCGCCTTCCTACGAGCAGTACTTC. Translating it yields CASSQGLPPSYEQYF.

The rearrangement uses TRBV6-6 and TRBJ2-5; TRBD1 agrees at 8 bases. V shed 6 bases and J 0 bases; nucleotides not matched to a gene: 6. This CDR3 is 15 amino acids long. Germline lookup yields CDR1 MNHNY and CDR2 SVGAGI (reference sequence). CDR3 in amino acids: CASSRQGPYQETQYF. CDR3 in DNA: TGTGCCAGCAGCCGACAGGGGCCGTACCAAGAGACCCAGTACTTC.

V gene TRBV5-1 combines with J gene TRBJ2-5; 9 nucleotides agree with TRBD2. The junction had 2 bases not matched to a gene; V was cut back by 2 bases and J by 3 bases. CDR3 length equals 14 residues. Per the germline V gene, CDR1 is SGHRS and CDR2 is YFSETQ. DNA for the CDR3: TGCGCCAGCAGCTTTGGCGGGGGGGAAGAGACCCAGTACTTC. Translation gives CASSFGGGEETQYF.

The V and J genes are TRBV6-5 and TRBJ2-1; 11 bases line up with TRBD2. The CDR3 loop spans 14 amino acids. Looked up from germline, CDR1 is MNHEY and CDR2 is SVGAGI. Trimming removed 5 bases from V and 5 bases from J; junction bases left unmatched: 2. CDR3 in DNA: TGTGCCAGCAGTCTAGCGGGGGGCCACAATGAGCAGTTCTTC. Translation gives CASSLAGGHNEQFF.

The chain carries TRBV28 and TRBJ2-3, with D possibly TRBD2 on 6 matching bases. The V end lost 6 bases, the J end lost 3 bases, and 16 bases lay between the germline ends. The CDR3 is 15 amino acids. Germline V gene lookup returns CDR1 MDHEN and CDR2 SYDVKM. CDR3 residues: CASSTSFKGTDTQYF. The CDR3 DNA reads as TGTGCCAGCAGCACTAGCTTCAAGGGTACAGATACGCAGTATTTT.

The chain combines TRBV5-8 with TRBJ2-7; D is uncertain. The germline V gene has CDR1 SGHTS and CDR2 YDEGEE. With 4 bases removed from V and 4 bases from J, the gap between germline ends came to 9 bases. The CDR3 is 12 amino acids. CDR3 in amino acids: CASSPQLYEQYF. In DNA form, the CDR3 reads TGTGCCAGCAGCCCACAGTTATACGAGCAGTACTTC.

V gene TRBV9 combines with J gene TRBJ2-1, with 11 bases that match TRBD2. In germline, CDR1 is SGDLS, CDR2 YYNGEE. This CDR3 spans 16 amino acids. Germline trimming cut 3 bases from V and 5 bases from J; bases unmatched to any gene: 7. For the CDR3, the DNA is TGTGCCAGCAGCGCAAGACTAGCGGGGTTGAACAATGAGCAGTTCTTC. Translating it yields CASSARLAGLNNEQFF.

The V and J genes are TRBV5-6 and TRBJ2-5; the D gene is possibly TRBD1 (5 bases). The CDR3 runs to 14 residues. Trimming took off 1 base at V and 5 bases at J, with 12 bases between the two ends. Germline values: CDR1 SGHDT, CDR2 YYEEEE. CDR3 sequence reads: CASSLPGSKETQYF. CDR3 nucleotide sequence: TGTGCCAGCAGCTTGCCAGGGTCCAAGGAGACCCAGTACTTC.

This clone was seen more than once but under ten times. This chain connects TRBV28 to TRBJ1-1, with D possibly TRBD1 on 6 matching bases. This CDR3 region has 13 residues. Germline CDR1 and CDR2: MDHEN and SYDVKM. The V end lost 3 bases, the J end lost 11 bases, and 16 bases lay between the germline ends. The CDR3 bases are TGTGCCAGCAGTTTTACCGTGCCGGGGGGCGCTTTCTTT. It specifies CASSFTVPGGAFF.

The J gene is TRBJ2-5, the V gene TRBV27; TRBD1 is a possible D gene (5 bases). Germline CDR1 is MNHEY and CDR2 is SMNVEV (reference sequence). CDR3 size: 13 residues. The germline V and J ends were trimmed by 5 bases and 7 bases, with 14 bases remaining between them. Here the CDR3 reads CASSQGVEGTQYF. CDR3 bases: TGTGCCAGCAGTCAAGGGGTAGAAGGGACCCAGTACTTC.

The chain employs TRBV5-1 and TRBJ2-7, with 9 positions matching TRBD1. Germline CDR1 reads SGHRS; CDR2 reads YFSETQ. The CDR3 has 13 amino acids. J was trimmed by 5 bases and V by 4 bases; bases with no gene match: 4. In DNA form, the CDR3 reads TGCGCCAGCAGCGCCCGGACAGGGGACGAGCAGTACTTC. This translates into CASSARTGDEQYF. The variable domain in full, with the rest retrieved from reference TRBV5-1 and TRBJ2-7, is KAGVTQTPRYLIKTRGQQVTLSCSPISGHRSVSWYQQTPGQGLQFLFEYFSETQRNKGNFPGRFSGRQFSNSRSEMNVSTLELGDSALYLCASSARTGDEQYFGPGTRLTVT.

With regard to this clone: This sample also contains other DNA sequences that code for the same CDR3. V is TRBV11-2 and J is TRBJ1-6; 12 bases match TRBD1. The CDR3 has 15 amino acids. CDR1 SGHAT and CDR2 FQNNGV come from the germline V gene. V shed 3 bases and J 13 bases; nucleotides not matched to a gene: 7. CDR3 loop: CASSFRGTGGPPLHF. CDR3 in DNA: TGTGCCAGCAGCTTCAGGGGGACAGGGGGCCCCCCCCTCCACTTT.

The chain employs TRBV11-1 and TRBJ2-7; D not resolved. CDR1 is SGHAT and CDR2 is FQDESV in the germline V gene (reference sequence). The V and J ends lost 2 bases and 5 bases respectively, with 10 bases between them. The CDR3 runs to 13 residues. The CDR3 nucleotides are TGTGCCAGCAGCTTAATCGAAGCGAACGAGCAGTACTTC. The encoded protein is CASSLIEANEQYF.

Turning to this clone: The germline gene is not matched at one end of the junction; a read error may be the cause. This chain links TRBV7-9 with TRBJ2-7; the D is unclear. This CDR3 contains 14 residues. CDR1 and CDR2 (germline): SEHNR, FQNEAQ (reference sequence). As DNA, the CDR3 is TGTACCAGCAGCTTAGCTGCGAAGCCCTACGAGCAGTACTTC. Residues: CTSSLAAKPYEQYF.

This sequence joins TRBV5-4 and TRBJ2-5, with 7 bases identical to TRBD1. CDR1 SGHNT and CDR2 YYREEE come from the germline V gene (reference sequence). V shed 3 bases and J 4 bases; nucleotides not matched to a gene: 9. The CDR3 has 15 residues. Here the CDR3 DNA reads TGTGCCAGCAGCTCCGACAGGGTGGCGCGAGAGACCCAGTACTTC. Residues: CASSSDRVARETQYF.

The chain links TRBV7-3 to TRBJ2-2; D is unclear. CDR3 length equals 14 residues. V dropped 5 bases and J dropped 5 bases, with 12 bases sitting between them. The V gene's germline CDR1 is SGHTA and CDR2 FQGTGA. This CDR3 is CASSPIPVTGELFF. CDR3 nucleotide sequence: TGTGCCAGCAGCCCAATTCCGGTGACCGGGGAGCTGTTTTTT.